This TCR beta chain was documented in a study of shared clonotypes between healthy human individuals. To note about this clone: Other DNA sequences of this sample code for an identical CDR3.

The CDR3 contains 14 residues. Germline values: CDR1 SGHTA, CDR2 FQGNSA. V gave up 0 bases and J gave up 2 bases, with 6 bases separating them. Here immunoSEQ multiplex PCR was the method, and the copy in TCRdb shows in-frame clones only, minus some. The sample holds a few million clones, over 90% seen once. This sequence originates from a man between 18 and 29 years old in good health. Some clones in this sample may be carry-over from other donors' samples. The sample consisted of naive CD4+ T cells from PBMCs. Stated subset: CD45RA+ positively selected. This rearrangement joins TRBV7-2 to TRBJ2-3; no firm D call. The CDR3 DNA is TGTGCCAGCAGCTTAGCGGGCCTCACAGATACGCAGTATTTT. This encodes CASSLAGLTDTQYF.